The source of this T cell receptor (beta chain) is a study of T cells in Graves' hyperthyroidism and ophthalmopathy. Diagnostic decisions used clinical symptoms, serum thyroxine and TRAb, thyroid ultrasound and orbital computed tomography. Amplified TCR beta CDR3 regions derived from RNA transcripts. A first-round RT-PCR of the TCR CDR3 used the HTBI primer set. TCRdb processed the multiplex PCR reads anew with MiXCR; each CDR3 protein has one entry. The sample shows roughly 700,000 distinct CDR3 sequences, roughly a third of them seen only once. Germline CDR1 WSHSY, CDR2 SAAADI. This CDR3 comprises 20 residues. As regards this clonotype: Its antigen is currently unknown. One junction end disagrees with the germline gene, perhaps due to a read error.

Points from the study as a whole: By a 13 V-J model, ophthalmopathy was set apart from stable hyperthyroidism.

Material: blood. This sequence originates from a woman between 40 and 50 years old with Graves' hyperthyroidism. This chain uses TRBV10-2 with TRBJ1-1; D is possibly TRBD1 (5 bases). Here the CDR3 DNA reads TGTGCCAGCAGTTACCGCCGAGGATGGGGGGAAGCTTGGGCGGGCACTGAAGCTTTCTTT. Translation: CASSYRRGWGEAWAGTEAFF.